The T cell receptor beta chain described here comes from a study of cytomegalovirus exposure and HLA in healthy donors. Note on this clone: A read error may produce the germline difference seen at one junction end.

CDR1 MNHNS and CDR2 SASEGT come from the germline V gene. The CDR3 has 14 amino acids. The study ran its PCR with 60 Vbeta and 13 Jbeta primers. Sequencing was performed with immunoSEQ multiplex PCR; in TCRdb, only in-frame clones are kept and a portion is missing. The sample consists of about 190,000 clones, about 69% of them appearing once. The rearrangement joins TRBV6-1 to TRBJ1-5, with TRBD1 as a possible D gene (6 bases). Sequencing input: PBMCs. This receptor was identified in a man aged 25-45 years in good health and CMV-seropositive. CDR3 sequence reads: CASQVRGHLDGRTF. DNA of the CDR3: TGTGCCAGCCAGGTCCGGGGACACCTAGACGGCCGGACCTTT.